This T cell receptor beta chain was identified during a study of control samples from healthy donors and cancer patients. Trimming cost V 6 bases and J 0 bases, with 16 bases left between them. The CDR3 length is 17 residues. Germline lookup yields CDR1 SGHNT and CDR2 YYREEE (reference sequence). This clone was counted only a few times. TCRdb's copy holds only in-frame clones and misses some; the assay was immunoSEQ multiplex PCR. The repertoire consists of around 180,000 clones, with about 90% occurring once and the leading ten covering nearly 5%. The sequenced sample consisted of blood. The rearrangement links TRBV5-4 to TRBJ1-6, with D uncertain. The clonotype originates from a woman younger than 45 in good health. The CDR3 region is CASTPGSGGSYNSPLHF. The CDR3 DNA sequence: TGTGCCAGCACCCCCGGTAGTGGCGGCTCCTATAATTCACCCCTCCACTTT.